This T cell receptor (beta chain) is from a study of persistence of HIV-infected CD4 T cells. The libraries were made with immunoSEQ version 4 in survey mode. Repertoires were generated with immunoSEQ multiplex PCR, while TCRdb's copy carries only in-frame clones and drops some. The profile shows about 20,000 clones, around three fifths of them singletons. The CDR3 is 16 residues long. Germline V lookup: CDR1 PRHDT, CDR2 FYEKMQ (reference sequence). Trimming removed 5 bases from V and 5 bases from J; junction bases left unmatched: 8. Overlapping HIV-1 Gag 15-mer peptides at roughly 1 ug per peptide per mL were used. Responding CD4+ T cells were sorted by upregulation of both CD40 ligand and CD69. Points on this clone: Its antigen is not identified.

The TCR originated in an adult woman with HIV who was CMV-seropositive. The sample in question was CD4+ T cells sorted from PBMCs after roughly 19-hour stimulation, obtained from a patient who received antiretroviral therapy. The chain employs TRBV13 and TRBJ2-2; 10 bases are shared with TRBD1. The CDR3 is CASSIDRGRFTGELFF. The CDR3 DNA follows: TGTGCCAGCAGCATAGACAGGGGGCGCTTTACCGGGGAGCTGTTTTTT.